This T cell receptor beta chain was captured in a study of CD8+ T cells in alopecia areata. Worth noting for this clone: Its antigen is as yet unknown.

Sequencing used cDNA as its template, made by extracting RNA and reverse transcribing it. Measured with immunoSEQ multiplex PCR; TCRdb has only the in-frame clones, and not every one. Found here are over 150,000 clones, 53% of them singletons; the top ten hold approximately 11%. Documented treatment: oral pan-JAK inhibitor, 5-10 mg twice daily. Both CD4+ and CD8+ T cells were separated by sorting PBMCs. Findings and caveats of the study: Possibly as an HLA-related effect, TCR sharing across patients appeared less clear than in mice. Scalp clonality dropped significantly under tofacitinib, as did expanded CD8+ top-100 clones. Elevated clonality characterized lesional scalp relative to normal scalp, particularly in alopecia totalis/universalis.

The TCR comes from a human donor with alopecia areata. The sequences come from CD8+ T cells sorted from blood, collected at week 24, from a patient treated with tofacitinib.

The CDR3, as DNA: TGTGCCAGCAGCTTGGGACAGGGGGTCAATCAGCCCCAGCATTTT. Protein product: CASSLGQGVNQPQHF. The chain links TRBV9 to TRBJ1-5; 11 bases line up with TRBD1. CDR1 and CDR2 (germline): SGDLS, YYNGEE. The length of the CDR3 is 15 residues. Trimming removed 4 bases from V and 3 bases from J; junction bases left unmatched: 3.